This T cell receptor (beta chain) was profiled in a study of T-cell memory formation after mild COVID-19. About the research overall: The study found TCR clusters largely donor specific.

One entry per CDR3 protein, called by TCRdb with MiXCR from the 5' RACE reads. The table includes approximately 490,000 distinct CDR3 sequences, 20% detected once. CDR3 length equals 18 residues. V gave up 4 bases and J gave up 0 bases, with 19 bases separating them. Per germline, CDR1 SGHDN and CDR2 FVKESK. The origin of this receptor is an adult woman who had mild COVID-19 (a few samples of this study predate the infection). Cell type and time point are not known. What was sequenced was PBMCs or a T cell subset sorted from them (not recorded which). The chain combines TRBV14 with TRBJ2-4; D unclear. CDR3 DNA sequence: TGTGCCAGCAGCCCAACTACCTCCGAGGCCGTAGCCAAAAACATTCAGTACTTC. Translation: CASSPTTSEAVAKNIQYF. Variable domain in full (rest from reference TRBV14 and TRBJ2-4): EAGVTQFPSHSVIEKGQTVTLRCDPISGHDNLYWYRRVMGKEIKFLLHFVKESKQDESGMPNNRFLAERTGGTYSTLKVQPAELEDSGVYFCASSPTTSEAVAKNIQYFGAGTRLSVL.